Presented here are 30 T cell receptor beta chains from one specimen sequenced in a study of technical replicates of blood from a handful of donors. Assay: immunoSEQ multiplex PCR; the TCRdb copy retains only in-frame clones and omits some. The repertoire holds under 70,000 clones, with roughly nine tenths as singletons. Sequenced sample: T cells isolated from PBMCs. Receptors originate from a human donor in good health.

This sequence joins TRBV7-8 and TRBJ2-3; 13 bases are a match to TRBD2. Trimming at V came to 5 bases and at J to 2 bases, leaving 4 bases not matched to a gene. The CDR3 covers 16 residues. CDR1 is SGHVS, CDR2 FQNEAQ, per germline. The CDR3 protein is CASSTGLAGVTDTQYF. Here the CDR3 DNA reads TGTGCCAGCAGCACCGGACTAGCGGGAGTCACAGATACGCAGTATTTT.

The chain carries TRBV5-8 and TRBJ1-3; 7 bases map to TRBD1. The germline gives CDR1 SGHTS, CDR2 YDEGEE. The length of the CDR3 is 15 residues. Unmatched junction bases numbered 8, after V lost 6 bases and J lost 2 bases. CDR3 nucleotides: TGTGCCAGCACCTTACTACAGGGGACTGGAAACACCATATATTTT. Amino acids: CASTLLQGTGNTIYF.

This clone was found once. The gene calls are TRBV28 and TRBJ1-1, with TRBD1 matching 7 bases. The CDR3 has 17 residues. V was pared by 5 bases and J by 2 bases, with 14 bases of the junction left unmatched. The germline V gene encodes CDR1 MDHEN and CDR2 SYDVKM. Here the CDR3 reads CASSGEGAEEINTEAFF. CDR3 DNA: TGTGCCAGCAGTGGAGAGGGGGCGGAGGAAATAAACACTGAAGCTTTCTTT.

V and J are TRBV5-1 and TRBJ2-6, with D hard to call. The CDR3 runs 14 residues. Trimming removed 1 base at V and 4 bases at J, with 6 bases between. From germline, CDR1 is SGHRS and CDR2 YFSETQ. CDR3 amino acids: CASSLSTGANVLTF. CDR3 DNA: TGCGCCAGCAGCTTGTCTACCGGGGCCAACGTCCTGACTTTC.

The chain is built from TRBV4-1 and TRBJ1-5; D gene unclear. Germline CDR1 reads MGHRA; CDR2 reads YSYEKL. The CDR3 is made up of 14 amino acids. V shed 0 bases and J shed 2 bases, with 5 bases lying between them. CDR3 DNA: TGCGCCAGCAGCCAAGATGGAGGCAATCAGCCCCAGCATTTT. Translation: CASSQDGGNQPQHF.

The chain employs TRBV29-1 and TRBJ2-6; tentatively, D is TRBD1 (6 bases). V lost 3 bases and J lost 2, with 11 bases in between. CDR1 is SQVTM, CDR2 ANQGSEA, per germline. CDR3 length equals 15 residues. The DNA of the CDR3 is TGCAGCGTTGAGGGCCCAGGGGCTGGGGCCAACGTCCTGACTTTC. It codes for CSVEGPGAGANVLTF.

The chain joins TRBV5-1 to TRBJ2-7; D might be TRBD2 (5 bases). This CDR3 has 14 residues. Germline V gives CDR1 SGHRS, CDR2 YFSETQ. With 4 bases removed from V and 0 bases from J, the gap between germline ends came to 11 bases. CDR3 nucleotide sequence: TGCGCCAGCAGCGGACTGGCGTACTCCTACGAGCAGTACTTC. Translation gives CASSGLAYSYEQYF.

The chain links TRBV7-9 to TRBJ2-5; 14 bases agree with TRBD2. The CDR3 spans 16 residues. Germline trimming cut 5 bases from V and 2 bases from J; bases unmatched to any gene: 4. Germline CDR1 reads SEHNR; CDR2 reads FQNEAQ (reference sequence). The CDR3 nucleotides read TGTGCCAGCAGCCCCGGGACTAGCGGGAGTCAAGAGACCCAGTACTTC. Its protein is CASSPGTSGSQETQYF.

The chain employs TRBV7-9 and TRBJ2-3; 9 bases agree with TRBD1. Germline CDR1 and CDR2: SEHNR and FQNEAQ (reference sequence). The J segment lost 3 bases and the V segment lost 0 bases, leaving 7 bases of the junction unmatched. The CDR3 extends over 17 amino acids. For the CDR3, the DNA is TGTGCCAGCAGCTTAGCTTGGGACAGGGAAGTAACAGATACGCAGTATTTT. This encodes CASSLAWDREVTDTQYF.

The CDR3 sequence: CASSEKGLGFDEQFF. The CDR3 coding sequence is TGTGCCAGCAGTGAAAAGGGACTAGGTTTCGATGAGCAGTTCTTC. The chain joins TRBV25-1 to TRBJ2-1; the match to TRBD2 covers 8 bases. V shed 2 bases, J shed 8 bases, and the junction held 8 bases outside the gene matches. The CDR3 length is 15 residues. Germline CDR1 MGHDK, CDR2 SYGVNS.

The count of this clone is one. V usage is TRBV14 and J usage is TRBJ2-4; the D is unclear. Germline values: CDR1 SGHDN, CDR2 FVKESK. This CDR3 comprises 13 residues. V was pared by 2 bases and J by 3 bases, with 5 bases between. The CDR3 nucleotides are TGTGCCAGCAGCCAACAGGACAAAAACATTCAGTACTTC. This translates into CASSQQDKNIQYF.

The chain links TRBV6-5 to TRBJ2-2, with D possibly TRBD1 on 6 matching bases. The CDR3 contains 15 residues. Deletions cut 8 bases from V and 2 bases from J, with 15 bases between. Germline CDR1 reads MNHEY; CDR2 reads SVGAGI. The CDR3 DNA sequence: TGTGCCAGCCGACCCGACAGGTTAAACACCGGGGAGCTGTTTTTT. Its translation: CASRPDRLNTGELFF.

In DNA form, the CDR3 reads TGTGCCAGCAGCCCGTTCCCCCACTCTAGCGGGAGGTCATGGGAGACCCAGTACTTC. This sequence encodes CASSPFPHSSGRSWETQYF. V usage is TRBV5-4 and J usage is TRBJ2-5; 11 bases match TRBD2. V gave up 4 bases and J gave up 5 bases; unmatched junction bases: 19. In germline, CDR1 is SGHNT, CDR2 YYREEE (reference sequence). This CDR3 contains 19 residues.

J is TRBJ2-7 and V is TRBV5-5; no clear D gene. This CDR3 has 14 residues. Trimming left V 0 bases short and J 5 bases short, with 12 bases between. From germline, CDR1 is SGHKS and CDR2 YYEKEE (reference sequence). The CDR3: CASSLEQEEDEQYF. DNA of the CDR3: TGTGCCAGCAGCTTGGAGCAGGAAGAAGACGAGCAGTACTTC.

The rearrangement uses TRBV4-1 and TRBJ2-2; 12 bases are a match to TRBD2. Germline assignment: CDR1 MGHRA and CDR2 YSYEKL. This CDR3 contains 16 residues. The trim removed 1 base at V and 6 bases at J, leaving 3 bases unmatched. CDR3 protein: CASSQGLAGGAGELFF. In DNA, the CDR3 is TGCGCCAGCAGCCAAGGCCTAGCGGGAGGGGCCGGGGAGCTGTTTTTT.

J is TRBJ1-2 and V is TRBV7-9, with D uncertain. Per germline, CDR1 SEHNR and CDR2 FQNEAQ (reference sequence). This CDR3 comprises 13 residues. Deletions cut 5 bases from V and 7 bases from J, with 14 bases between. DNA of the CDR3: TGTGCCAGCAGCATAAGCCGGGATCTTGGCTACACCTTC. Translated: CASSISRDLGYTF.

V and J are TRBV7-2 and TRBJ2-7; the match to TRBD2 covers 11 bases. This CDR3 contains 15 residues. V was clipped by 1 base and J by 2 bases; unmatched bases: 1. The germline V gene encodes CDR1 SGHTA and CDR2 FQGNSA. The CDR3 DNA sequence: TGTGCCAGCAGCTTAGTGACTAGCGGGACCTACGAGCAGTACTTC. It encodes CASSLVTSGTYEQYF. Looking up the rest from reference TRBV7-2 and TRBJ2-7 gives the full variable domain: GAGVSQSPSNKVTEKGKDVELRCDPISGHTALYWYRQSLGQGLEFLIYFQGNSAPDKSGLPSDRFSAERTGGSVSTLTIQRTQQEDSAVYLCASSLVTSGTYEQYFGPGTRLTVT.

This clone has a single count. This chain links TRBV5-6 with TRBJ2-7, with 8 bases aligning to TRBD1. J lost 3 bases, V lost 4 bases, and 9 bases had no gene match. The germline V gene has CDR1 SGHDT and CDR2 YYEEEE. The CDR3 runs to 15 residues. For the CDR3, the DNA is TGTGCCAGCAGCGCCCGGACAGGGAGGAGCTACGAGCAGTACTTC. This sequence encodes CASSARTGRSYEQYF.

The rearrangement links TRBV10-2 to TRBJ2-7, with D perhaps TRBD2 (5 bases). This CDR3 is 15 amino acids long. V lost 8 bases to trimming and J lost 1 base, with 18 bases between them. The germline gives CDR1 WSHSY, CDR2 SAAADI. CDR3 amino acids: CASLPPGLASYEQYF. The DNA of the CDR3 is TGCGCCAGCCTTCCCCCCGGGCTAGCTTCCTACGAGCAGTACTTC.

The CDR3 DNA reads as TGCGCCAGCAGCCAAGATGGCAGGGCCAACGAGCAGTACTTC. Translated: CASSQDGRANEQYF. The chain recombines TRBV4-1 with TRBJ2-7; a weak D match, TRBD1 (5 bases). CDR3 length: 14 residues. With 0 bases removed from V and 5 bases from J, the gap between germline ends came to 11 bases. Germline V gene data show CDR1 as MGHRA and CDR2 as YSYEKL.

The chain uses TRBV27 and TRBJ2-5, with TRBD2 matching over 7 bases. Per the germline V gene, CDR1 is MNHEY and CDR2 is SMNVEV (reference sequence). The length of the CDR3 is 14 residues. V lost 0 bases to trimming and J lost 5 bases; unmatched junction nucleotides: 3. As DNA, the CDR3 is TGTGCCAGCAGTTTATCTCGGCGGGGGGAGACCCAGTACTTC. This codes for CASSLSRRGETQYF.

The V call is TRBV7-8, the J call TRBJ1-2; D might be TRBD1 (5 bases). Germline-derived CDR1 and CDR2 are SGHVS and FQNEAQ. This CDR3 has 13 amino acids. Deletions cut 2 bases from V and 3 bases from J, with 7 bases between. CDR3: CASSLRQHYGYTF. CDR3 nucleotides: TGTGCCAGCAGCTTAAGACAGCACTATGGCTACACCTTC.

A word on this clone: The same CDR3 is also encoded by other DNA sequences in this sample. The chain couples TRBV4-2 to TRBJ2-5; D possibly corresponds to TRBD2 (6 bases). Trimming cost V 4 bases and J 2 bases, with 8 bases left between them. Germline CDR1 and CDR2: LGHNA and YNFKEQ. This CDR3 region has 13 residues. The CDR3 is CASSRDSQETQYF. The CDR3 nucleotides are TGTGCCAGCAGCCGGGACTCGCAAGAGACCCAGTACTTC.

The chain uses TRBV10-3 and TRBJ1-4; 8 positions agree with TRBD1. Unmatched junction bases numbered 3, after V lost 0 bases and J lost 3 bases. The CDR3 has 16 residues. Looked up from germline, CDR1 is ENHRY and CDR2 is SYGVKD. CDR3 loop: CAISESRTGPNEKLFF. For the CDR3, the DNA is TGTGCCATCAGTGAGTCGAGGACAGGGCCTAATGAAAAACTGTTTTTT.

This chain links TRBV7-3 with TRBJ2-5; 10 nucleotides align to TRBD1. V trimming: 1 base; J trimming: 5 bases; junction bases outside the gene matches: 7. In germline, CDR1 is SGHTA, CDR2 FQGTGA. CDR3 length: 16 amino acids. CDR3 loop: CASSLRGDRGEETQYF. As DNA, the CDR3 is TGTGCCAGCAGCTTAAGGGGGGACAGGGGTGAGGAGACCCAGTACTTC.

This chain connects TRBV11-2 to TRBJ2-3, with 10 bases identical to TRBD1. The trim removed 5 bases at V and 2 bases at J, leaving 4 bases unmatched. Germline V gene lookup returns CDR1 SGHAT and CDR2 FQNNGV. This CDR3 spans 15 amino acids. The CDR3 DNA is TGTGCCAGCAGCCAAGACAGGGGGCCCACAGATACGCAGTATTTT. It specifies CASSQDRGPTDTQYF.

The chain joins TRBV18 to TRBJ1-5; tentative D call: TRBD1 (5 bases). This CDR3 comprises 16 residues. Trimming removed 0 bases from V and 5 bases from J, with 14 bases in between. Germline V gene sequence: CDR1 KGHSH, CDR2 LQKENI. CDR3 sequence: CASSPPINRGDQPQHF. For the CDR3, the DNA is TGTGCCAGCTCACCACCGATTAATAGGGGCGATCAGCCCCAGCATTTT.

This clone was counted once. The chain carries TRBV27 and TRBJ2-2, with a possible D match to TRBD1 (5 bases). The CDR3 has 15 amino acids. The V end lost 3 bases, the J end lost 6 bases, and 14 bases lay between the germline ends. Germline CDR1 reads MNHEY; CDR2 reads SMNVEV (reference sequence). Here the CDR3 reads CASSFHPTAPGELFF. CDR3 DNA sequence: TGTGCCAGCAGTTTTCACCCGACAGCGCCCGGGGAGCTGTTTTTT.

This chain links TRBV6-5 with TRBJ1-1; 9 positions agree with TRBD1. The V segment lost 5 bases and the J segment 1 base; nucleotides outside the gene matches: 5. CDR1 and CDR2 (germline): MNHEY, SVGAGI. This CDR3 spans 15 amino acids. CDR3 loop: CASSGPGQGNTEAFF. The CDR3 bases are TGTGCCAGCAGTGGCCCGGGACAGGGGAACACTGAAGCTTTCTTT.

The chain's CDR3 is CASSTRAEAYEQYF. The DNA for the CDR3 is TGTGCCAGCTCAACCAGGGCGGAAGCCTACGAGCAGTACTTC. The rearrangement joins TRBV18 to TRBJ2-7; D may be TRBD1 (5 bases). Germline loops: CDR1 KGHSH, CDR2 LQKENI. This CDR3 contains 14 residues. Deletions cut 5 bases from V and 2 bases from J, with 13 bases between. Full variable domain (outside the CDR3, taken from reference TRBV18 and TRBJ2-7): NAGVMQNPRHLVRRRGQEARLRCSPMKGHSHVYWYRQLPEEGLKFMVYLQKENIIDESGMPKERFSAEFPKEGPSILRIQQVVRGDSAAYFCASSTRAEAYEQYFGPGTRLTVT.